This record concerns one T cell receptor (beta chain) sequence. The record originates from a study of neoadjuvant anti-PD-1 for oral cavity cancer. This CDR3 comprises 14 residues. V was trimmed by 5 bases and J by 2 bases, leaving 11 bases between them. CDR1 and CDR2 (germline): SSHAT, FNYEAQ (reference sequence). Assay: immunoSEQ multiplex PCR; the TCRdb copy retains only in-frame clones and omits some. The sample consists of 14,000 or so clones, around 60% of them appearing once. This sequence joins TRBV7-7 and TRBJ2-3, with D maybe TRBD2 (6 bases). This sequence originates from a person aged 35-79 years with oral cavity squamous cell carcinoma. The sample consisted of PBMCs, taken before nivolumab (anti-PD-1) treatment. This chain's CDR3 is CASSLSGHTDTQYF. CDR3 coding DNA: TGTGCCAGCAGCCTGAGCGGGCACACAGATACGCAGTATTTT.